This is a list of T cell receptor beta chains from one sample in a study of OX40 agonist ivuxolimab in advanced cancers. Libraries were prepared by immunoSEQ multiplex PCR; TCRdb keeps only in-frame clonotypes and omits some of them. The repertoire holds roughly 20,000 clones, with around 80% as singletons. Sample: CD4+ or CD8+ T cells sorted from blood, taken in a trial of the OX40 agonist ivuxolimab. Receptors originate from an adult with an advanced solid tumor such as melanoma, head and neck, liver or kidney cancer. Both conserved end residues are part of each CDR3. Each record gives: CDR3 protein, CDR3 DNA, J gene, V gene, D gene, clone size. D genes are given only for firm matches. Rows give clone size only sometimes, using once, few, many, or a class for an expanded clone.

CDR3: CATSEGSSYEQYF; DNA: TGTGCCACCTCTGAGGGGAGCTCCTACGAGCAGTACTTC; J: TRBJ2-7; V: TRBV15; D: .; size: .
CDR3: CASSLGWASGRGNEQFF; DNA: TGTGCCAGCAGCTTGGGTTGGGCTAGCGGGAGGGGGAATGAGCAGTTCTTC; J: TRBJ2-1; V: TRBV13; D: TRBD2; size: .
CDR3: CASSPSGTNSDEQYF; DNA: TGTGCCAGCAGCCCTAGTGGGACGAACTCGGACGAGCAGTACTTC; J: TRBJ2-7; V: TRBV7-2; D: .; size: .
CDR3: CASSYVLAGGGEQFF; DNA: TGTGCCAGCAGTTACGTTCTAGCGGGGGGAGGGGAGCAGTTCTTC; J: TRBJ2-1; V: TRBV6-5; D: TRBD2; size: .
CDR3: CASTLTPNTEAFF; DNA: TGTGCCAGCACCCTCACTCCGAACACTGAAGCTTTCTTT; J: TRBJ1-1; V: TRBV27; D: .; size: .
CDR3: CASSVTAESSKTFYNSPLHF; DNA: TGTGCCAGCAGTGTTACAGCCGAGTCCAGCAAAACCTTTTATAATTCACCCCTCCACTTT; J: TRBJ1-6; V: TRBV2; D: .; size: .
CDR3: CASSLVNRAYHEQYF; DNA: TGTGCCAGCAGCTTGGTGAACAGGGCATACCACGAGCAGTACTTC; J: TRBJ2-7; V: TRBV5-6; D: .; size: .
CDR3: CASSLLRLAGGTDTQYF; DNA: TGTGCCAGCAGTTTATTAAGACTAGCGGGAGGTACAGATACGCAGTATTTT; J: TRBJ2-3; V: TRBV27; D: TRBD2; size: once
CDR3: CASRRGQGLEYGYTF; DNA: TGTGCCAGCAGGAGAGGACAGGGCCTCGAATATGGCTACACCTTC; J: TRBJ1-2; V: TRBV2; D: TRBD1; size: .
CDR3: CASSQDLLAGALNTGELFF; DNA: TGCGCCAGCAGCCAAGATCTCCTAGCGGGGGCCTTGAACACCGGGGAGCTGTTTTTT; J: TRBJ2-2; V: TRBV4-1; D: TRBD2; size: .